A selection of T cell receptor beta chains follows, all from one sample in a study of blood T cell repertoires in COVID-19. This table comes from immunoSEQ multiplex PCR, and its TCRdb copy is limited to in-frame clones, with some not included. This sample has over 200,000 clones, with 88% found just once. The sequenced sample was peripheral blood. These receptors all come from a woman aged 40 to 50 who had recovered from COVID-19. Each CDR3 is given with its conserved first and last residue. D genes are given only for firm matches. Size values are once, few and many counts, or a class for expanded clones, and some rows have none.

v_call: TRBV7-2
cdr3_length: 15
clone_size: .
d_call: TRBD1
j_call: TRBJ2-7
cdr3_aa: CASSRRTGWAYEQYF
cdr3_nt: TGTGCCAGCAGCCGCAGGACAGGGTGGGCCTACGAGCAGTACTTC

v_call: TRBV5-1
cdr3_length: 15
clone_size: .
d_call: .
j_call: TRBJ2-2
cdr3_aa: CASSLAELPAGELFF
cdr3_nt: TGCGCCAGCAGCTTGGCCGAACTCCCCGCCGGGGAGCTGTTTTTT

v_call: TRBV5-4
cdr3_length: 14
clone_size: .
d_call: .
j_call: TRBJ2-2
cdr3_aa: CASSLAGATGELFF
cdr3_nt: TGTGCCAGCAGCTTGGCAGGGGCGACCGGGGAGCTGTTTTTT

v_call: TRBV19
cdr3_length: 13
clone_size: .
d_call: TRBD1
j_call: TRBJ1-5
cdr3_aa: CASSDRGGQPQHF
cdr3_nt: TGTGCCAGTAGCGACAGGGGGGGCCAGCCCCAGCATTTT

v_call: TRBV11-2
cdr3_length: 16
clone_size: .
d_call: .
j_call: TRBJ2-7
cdr3_aa: CASSPPGGRAGGEQYF
cdr3_nt: TGTGCCAGCAGCCCCCCCGGGGGTCGGGCTGGGGGCGAGCAGTACTTC

v_call: TRBV2
cdr3_length: 14
clone_size: .
d_call: TRBD1
j_call: TRBJ2-7
cdr3_aa: CASGAPVRGREQYF
cdr3_nt: TGTGCCAGCGGGGCACCGGTCAGGGGGCGCGAGCAGTACTTC

v_call: TRBV5-1
cdr3_length: 15
clone_size: .
d_call: .
j_call: TRBJ1-5
cdr3_aa: CASSLAGVSNQPQHF
cdr3_nt: TGCGCCAGCAGCTTGGCGGGGGTGAGCAATCAGCCCCAGCATTTT

v_call: TRBV9
cdr3_length: 15
clone_size: .
d_call: TRBD2
j_call: TRBJ2-5
cdr3_aa: CASSPTAGAGETQYF
cdr3_nt: TGTGCCAGCAGCCCGACAGCGGGAGCTGGAGAGACCCAGTACTTC

v_call: TRBV24-1
cdr3_length: 15
clone_size: many
d_call: TRBD1
j_call: TRBJ1-5
cdr3_aa: CATREGGWGNQPQHF
cdr3_nt: TGTGCCACCAGAGAAGGGGGCTGGGGAAATCAGCCCCAGCATTTT

v_call: TRBV7-6
cdr3_length: 16
clone_size: .
d_call: TRBD1
j_call: TRBJ2-6
cdr3_aa: CASSQGAALVANVLTF
cdr3_nt: TGTGCCAGCAGCCAGGGGGCGGCCCTGGTCGCCAACGTCCTGACTTTC

v_call: TRBV30
cdr3_length: 16
clone_size: .
d_call: TRBD1
j_call: TRBJ1-6
cdr3_aa: CAWSPGQGAGNSPLHF
cdr3_nt: TGTGCCTGGAGTCCTGGACAGGGGGCAGGAAATTCACCCCTCCACTTT

v_call: TRBV3-1/TRBV3-2
cdr3_length: 16
clone_size: .
d_call: .
j_call: TRBJ2-1
cdr3_aa: CASSQDRLASYNEQFF
cdr3_nt: TGTGCCAGCAGCCAAGACCGGCTAGCCTCCTACAATGAGCAGTTCTTC

v_call: TRBV6-5
cdr3_length: 12
clone_size: .
d_call: TRBD2
j_call: TRBJ2-7
cdr3_aa: CASSFLGGEQYF
cdr3_nt: TGTGCCAGCAGCTTCCTGGGGGGGGAGCAGTACTTC

v_call: TRBV19
cdr3_length: 16
clone_size: .
d_call: TRBD1
j_call: TRBJ1-5
cdr3_aa: CASRGTGEHSNQPQHF
cdr3_nt: TGTGCCAGTAGGGGGACAGGAGAGCATAGCAATCAGCCCCAGCATTTT

v_call: TRBV6-5
cdr3_length: 16
clone_size: .
d_call: .
j_call: TRBJ2-2
cdr3_aa: CASSYSSGTNTGELFF
cdr3_nt: TGTGCCAGCAGTTACTCCAGCGGAACGAACACCGGGGAGCTGTTTTTT

v_call: TRBV18
cdr3_length: 15
clone_size: .
d_call: TRBD1
j_call: TRBJ1-1
cdr3_aa: CASSPGGQGYTEAFF
cdr3_nt: TGTGCCAGCTCACCGGGGGGACAGGGCTACACTGAAGCTTTCTTT

v_call: TRBV19
cdr3_length: 15
clone_size: .
d_call: TRBD2
j_call: TRBJ2-3
cdr3_aa: CASSIGLAVQDTQYF
cdr3_nt: TGTGCCAGTAGTATCGGGCTAGCGGTACAAGATACGCAGTATTTT

v_call: TRBV29-1
cdr3_length: 10
clone_size: .
d_call: .
j_call: TRBJ2-1
cdr3_aa: CSAGVNEQFF
cdr3_nt: TGCAGCGCAGGGGTGAATGAGCAGTTCTTC

v_call: TRBV4-1
cdr3_length: 13
clone_size: once
d_call: .
j_call: TRBJ1-1
cdr3_aa: CASRQGSGTEAFF
cdr3_nt: TGCGCCAGCAGACAGGGCTCGGGGACTGAAGCTTTCTTT

v_call: TRBV5-1
cdr3_length: 17
clone_size: once
d_call: TRBD1
j_call: TRBJ1-2
cdr3_aa: CASSSGGQALANYGYTF
cdr3_nt: TGCGCCAGCAGCTCGGGGGGACAGGCGCTAGCTAACTATGGCTACACCTTC

v_call: TRBV29-1
cdr3_length: 16
clone_size: .
d_call: .
j_call: TRBJ1-1
cdr3_aa: CSVDPILGQANTEAFF
cdr3_nt: TGCAGCGTTGACCCAATTTTAGGACAAGCTAACACTGAAGCTTTCTTT

v_call: TRBV18
cdr3_length: 17
clone_size: .
d_call: TRBD2
j_call: TRBJ2-7
cdr3_aa: CASSPRTSGTNSYEQYF
cdr3_nt: TGTGCCAGCTCACCACGTACTAGCGGGACCAACTCCTACGAGCAGTACTTC

v_call: TRBV7-2
cdr3_length: 13
clone_size: .
d_call: .
j_call: TRBJ2-1
cdr3_aa: CASSSSPGGHQFF
cdr3_nt: TGTGCCAGCAGCTCCTCCCCCGGGGGGCACCAGTTCTTC

v_call: TRBV6-5
cdr3_length: 15
clone_size: .
d_call: .
j_call: TRBJ1-1
cdr3_aa: CASSNWGRVGTEAFF
cdr3_nt: TGTGCCAGCAGTAACTGGGGCAGGGTTGGGACTGAAGCTTTCTTT

v_call: TRBV2
cdr3_length: 15
clone_size: .
d_call: .
j_call: TRBJ2-1
cdr3_aa: CASSARDPRSHEQFF
cdr3_nt: TGTGCCAGCAGTGCGAGAGACCCGCGGTCCCATGAGCAGTTCTTC

v_call: TRBV20-1
cdr3_length: 14
clone_size: once
d_call: TRBD2
j_call: TRBJ2-1
cdr3_aa: CSASVRREYNEQFF
cdr3_nt: TGCAGTGCTAGTGTTCGGCGGGAGTACAATGAGCAGTTCTTC